This T cell receptor beta chain derives from a study of OX40 agonist ivuxolimab in advanced cancers. Blood was sampled at baseline, cycle 4 day 1, and cycle 7 day 1. Points on this clone: Its antigen remains unidentified.

TCRdb's table, derived via immunoSEQ multiplex PCR, lists solely in-frame clones and lacks some. The data hold around 23,000 clones, with roughly 80% observed a single time. Overall study findings and caveats: Clonal expansion from baseline to week 6 occurred in both CD4+ and CD8+ T cells.

The CDR3 extends over 15 amino acids. J gave up 10 bases and V 3 bases, and 9 bases lay outside the gene matches. Per the germline V gene, CDR1 is MRHNA and CDR2 is SNTAGT. The chain joins TRBV6-4 to TRBJ1-6, with 7 bases lining up with TRBD1. This material consisted of CD4+ or CD8+ T cells sorted from blood, taken in a trial of the OX40 agonist ivuxolimab. The sequence was obtained from an adult with an advanced solid tumor such as melanoma, head and neck, liver or kidney cancer. The CDR3 sequence is CASSERDSFGSPLHF. CDR3 sequence (DNA): TGTGCCAGCAGTGAACGGGACAGTTTTGGATCACCCCTCCACTTT.